This is a list of T cell receptor beta chains from one sample in a study of technical replicates of blood from several donors. Sequenced by immunoSEQ multiplex PCR; TCRdb stores in-frame clones only, minus some. The table has approximately 82,000 clones, 96% seen once; the top ten hold approximately 0.4%. The sample taken for sequencing was T cells isolated from PBMCs. The receptors originated from a human donor in good health. Each CDR3 is given with its conserved first and last residue. D genes are given only for firm matches. Expanded clones are given a class, and other clones once, few, many or no size at all.

CDR3 DNA	CDR3 protein	clone size	D gene	V gene	J gene
TGCAGTGTTCAGTACACTGAAGCTTTCTTT	CSVQYTEAFF	.	.	TRBV20-1	TRBJ1-1
TGTGCCAGCAGCCAAGGACGGGAAAATTCACCCCTCCACTTT	CASSQGRENSPLHF	.	.	TRBV14	TRBJ1-6
TGCGCCAGCAGCTTAGGACAGCCCACAGATACGCAGTATTTT	CASSLGQPTDTQYF	.	.	TRBV5-1	TRBJ2-3
TGTGCCAGCAGCTTGCCAGGGACATCTCTTCAGACCCAGTACTTC	CASSLPGTSLQTQYF	once	.	TRBV5-8	TRBJ2-5
TGTGCCAGCAGCATAGGACTAGCGGGAAGAGGGCAGTTCTTC	CASSIGLAGRGQFF	.	TRBD2	TRBV11-3	TRBJ2-1
TGTGCCAGCAGTTACTCGAAGACAGGGGGCGTATATGGCTACACCTTC	CASSYSKTGGVYGYTF	.	TRBD1	TRBV6-5	TRBJ1-2
TGTGCCAGCAGCTTAGTCATGGACAGGTCCTACGAGCAGTACTTC	CASSLVMDRSYEQYF	.	TRBD1	TRBV5-5	TRBJ2-7
TGTGCCAGCAGTTACCAACAGGGTAGGAACACTGAAGCTTTCTTT	CASSYQQGRNTEAFF	.	.	TRBV6-5	TRBJ1-1
TGTGCCAGCAGCCGCCCCAGACACAGGCCGGACGGGGAGCTGTTTTTT	CASSRPRHRPDGELFF	.	.	TRBV5-5	TRBJ2-2
TGCGCCAGCAGCCAAGACACAGGTTTTGTTACTGAAGCTTTCTTT	CASSQDTGFVTEAFF	.	.	TRBV4-1	TRBJ1-1
TGTGCCAGCAGCCCAGCTATGGGACAGGGCTCCGGGGCCAACGTCCTGACTTTC	CASSPAMGQGSGANVLTF	.	TRBD1	TRBV7-2	TRBJ2-6
TGTGCCAGTAGCGTCGACAGGGGCAATCAGCCCCAGCATTTT	CASSVDRGNQPQHF	.	TRBD1	TRBV19	TRBJ1-5
TGTGCCTGGAGGAGCTCCTATAATTCACCCCTCCACTTT	CAWRSSYNSPLHF	.	.	TRBV30	TRBJ1-6
TGCAGCGTTTGGGCCAAGGGGGAAAAACTGTTTTTT	CSVWAKGEKLFF	.	.	TRBV29-1	TRBJ1-4
TGCGCCAGCAGCCAAGCTCAGGGGGCAGATACGCAGTATTTT	CASSQAQGADTQYF	.	TRBD1	TRBV4-1	TRBJ2-3
TGTGCCAGCAGTTTTGGGGGGAGGGCCGTAAATGAGCAGTTCTTC	CASSFGGRAVNEQFF	.	TRBD2	TRBV28	TRBJ2-1
TGTGCCAGCAGTTACTCGGACAGGGGCACAGATACGCAGTATTTT	CASSYSDRGTDTQYF	.	TRBD1	TRBV6-5	TRBJ2-3
TGTGCCAGCAGCTTTCAAGAGGCAGACTACAATGAGCAGTTCTTC	CASSFQEADYNEQFF	once	.	TRBV7-9	TRBJ2-1
TGCGCCAGCAGCTTGGTTTACTACGAGCAGTACTTC	CASSLVYYEQYF	once	.	TRBV5-1	TRBJ2-7
TGTGCCAGTAGTCCCCTCAGCAATCAGCCCCAGCATTTT	CASSPLSNQPQHF	.	.	TRBV19	TRBJ1-5